The next 27 T cell receptor beta chains were all read from a single sample in a study of cytomegalovirus exposure and HLA in healthy donors. 60 Vbeta and 13 Jbeta primers were used in PCR. Here immunoSEQ multiplex PCR was the method, and the copy in TCRdb shows in-frame clones only, minus some. The table includes about 120,000 clones, roughly 8.6% detected once. Sequenced: PBMCs. These receptors were collected from a woman between 40 and 55 years old in good health and CMV-seropositive.

V is TRBV4-1 and J is TRBJ2-7, with D perhaps matching TRBD2 (7 bases). Germline assignment: CDR1 MGHRA and CDR2 YSYEKL. V dropped 0 bases and J dropped 7 bases, with 16 bases sitting between them. The CDR3 has 15 residues. The CDR3, as DNA: TGCGCCAGCAGCCAAGATTATGCGGGGGCGAGAGAGCAGTACTTC. This translates into CASSQDYAGAREQYF.

This clone was counted a few times. The chain links TRBV5-1 to TRBJ1-3, with a possible D match to TRBD1 (5 bases). The germline V gene has CDR1 SGHRS and CDR2 YFSETQ. The CDR3 runs 15 residues. V was clipped by 0 bases and J by 3 bases, with 10 bases between them. This CDR3 reads CASSLEAGVGNTIYF. The CDR3 DNA is TGCGCCAGCAGCTTGGAGGCGGGGGTTGGAAACACCATATATTTT.

V is TRBV4-2 and J is TRBJ2-7; D perhaps matches TRBD2 (5 bases). Trimming left V 4 bases short and J 5 bases short, with 18 bases between. Germline values: CDR1 LGHNA, CDR2 YNFKEQ. CDR3 length equals 15 residues. The CDR3 sequence: CASSPERTLGHEQYF. The CDR3 DNA is TGTGCCAGCAGCCCAGAACGGACTCTAGGCCACGAGCAGTACTTC.

This clone was seen only a few times. The rearrangement joins TRBV5-4 to TRBJ2-7; 7 nucleotides agree with TRBD1. The CDR3 extends over 14 amino acids. With V trimmed by 3 bases and J by 3 bases, 6 bases remained unmatched. CDR1 and CDR2 from the germline V gene are SGHNT and YYREEE (reference sequence). The CDR3: CASSYRGGIYEQYF. CDR3 sequence (DNA): TGTGCCAGCAGCTACAGGGGTGGGATCTACGAGCAGTACTTC.

The chain employs TRBV7-5 and TRBJ1-1; the D segment call TRBD1 is taken from the table without a DNA check. TRBV7-5 is tagged as a pseudogene. The length of the CDR3 is 15 residues. The DNA of the CDR3 is TGTGTCAGAAGCACCGTCAGGGGCATGAACACTGAAGCTTTCTTT. This codes for CVRSTVRGMNTEAFF.

This clone was seen only a few times. CDR3 protein: CASSKHGTGKTGELFF. The CDR3, as DNA: TGTGCCAGCAGTAAACACGGGACAGGGAAAACCGGGGAGCTGTTTTTT. This chain joins TRBV27 and TRBJ2-2; 9 bases line up with TRBD1. V lost 5 bases and J lost 5; bases outside the gene matches: 9. This CDR3 contains 16 residues. Germline values: CDR1 MNHEY, CDR2 SMNVEV (reference sequence).

Only a few counts were recorded for this clone. Sequence at one end of the junction differs from germline and may be a read error. The chain joins TRBV5-5 to TRBJ2-3, with 7 bases aligning to TRBD2. The CDR3 extends over 15 amino acids. Per the germline V gene, CDR1 is SGHKS and CDR2 is YYEKEE (reference sequence). The CDR3 loop is CASSFSGVSTDAQYF. CDR3 bases: TGTGCCAGCAGCTTCAGCGGGGTCAGCACAGATGCGCAGTATTTT.

V gene TRBV14 combines with J gene TRBJ1-4; 7 bases map to TRBD1. Germline CDR1 and CDR2: SGHDN and FVKESK. Germline trimming cut 1 base from V and 1 base from J; bases unmatched to any gene: 3. CDR3 length: 16 amino acids. CDR3 protein: CASSQGTGLTNEKLFF. CDR3 coding DNA: TGTGCCAGCAGCCAAGGGACAGGCCTAACTAATGAAAAACTGTTTTTT.

V usage is TRBV5-4 and J usage is TRBJ2-7; a possible D gene is TRBD1 (6 bases). The V end was cut by 2 bases, the J end by 1 base, with 10 bases between. The CDR3 runs to 14 residues. Germline values: CDR1 SGHNT, CDR2 YYREEE (reference sequence). The CDR3 loop is CASSFRGVSYEQYF. As DNA, the CDR3 is TGTGCCAGCAGCTTCAGGGGAGTTTCCTACGAGCAGTACTTC.

This clone appeared a few times. The chain is built from TRBV6-5 and TRBJ2-7, with TRBD2 identical over 8 bases. CDR1 and CDR2 (germline): MNHEY, SVGAGI. Trimming at V came to 2 bases and at J to 5 bases, leaving 5 bases not matched to a gene. This CDR3 comprises 14 residues. The CDR3 DNA sequence: TGTGCCAGCAGTTACGCCGGGAGGGGGGACGAGCAGTACTTC. Its protein is CASSYAGRGDEQYF.

The table lists this clone with a few counts. The V call is TRBV4-1, the J call TRBJ1-1, with 8 bases that match TRBD1. Germline CDR1 reads MGHRA; CDR2 reads YSYEKL. V shed 0 bases and J 5 bases; nucleotides not matched to a gene: 8. This CDR3 has 16 residues. DNA for the CDR3: TGCGCCAGCAGCCAAGACTGGGGAACAGGGGGGACTGAAGCTTTCTTT. This translates into CASSQDWGTGGTEAFF.

The V and J genes are TRBV19 and TRBJ2-7; 11 bases align to TRBD2. The CDR3 has 17 residues. The junction had 8 bases not matched to a gene; V was cut back by 4 bases and J by 0 bases. Germline V gives CDR1 LNHDA, CDR2 SQIVND (reference sequence). DNA for the CDR3: TGTGCCAGTAGTAGGGGGACTAGCGGTGACTACTCCTACGAGCAGTACTTC. Protein product: CASSRGTSGDYSYEQYF. The full variable domain, rest sourced from reference TRBV19 and TRBJ2-7, is DGGITQSPKYLFRKEGQNVTLSCEQNLNHDAMYWYRQDPGQGLRLIYYSQIVNDFQKGDIAEGYSVSREKKESFPLTVTSAQKNPTAFYLCASSRGTSGDYSYEQYFGPGTRLTVT.

This clone has only a few counts. The chain links TRBV15 to TRBJ1-2; D gene uncertain. CDR1 and CDR2 from the germline V gene are LNHNV and YYDKDF (reference sequence). V was trimmed by 5 bases and J by 1 base, leaving 11 bases between them. There are 14 residues in the CDR3. The CDR3 sequence: CATSGPGDNYGYTF. The CDR3 DNA is TGTGCCACCAGCGGCCCCGGGGATAACTATGGCTACACCTTC.

This clone was observed a few times. The chain joins TRBV29-1 to TRBJ1-1; D may be TRBD1 (6 bases). Germline lookup yields CDR1 SQVTM and CDR2 ANQGSEA. There are 12 residues in the CDR3. V gave up 6 bases and J gave up 5 bases, with 13 bases separating them. The DNA of the CDR3 is TGCAGCGTGAGGGCGAGGGGGACTGAAGCTTTCTTT. Protein sequence: CSVRARGTEAFF.

This clone appeared a few times. J is TRBJ1-1 and V is TRBV28, with 7 nucleotides matching TRBD1. Germline trimming cut 3 bases from V and 10 bases from J; bases unmatched to any gene: 5. This CDR3 has 12 amino acids. Germline loops: CDR1 MDHEN, CDR2 SYDVKM. CDR3 sequence: CASSFDRVRAFF. The CDR3 coding sequence is TGTGCCAGCAGTTTTGACAGGGTTCGAGCTTTCTTT.

This clone has more than one count but fewer than ten. A junction end diverges from the germline sequence, so it may reflect a read error. The chain is built from TRBV5-1 and TRBJ1-3; no reliable D call. The CDR3 sequence is 14 residues long. Looked up from germline, CDR1 is SGHRS and CDR2 is YFSETQ. DNA of the CDR3: TGCGCCAGCAGCTTGGCTAATTTTGGAGACACCATATATTTT. Its protein product is CASSLANFGDTIYF.

The CDR3 DNA reads as TGTGCCAGCATTGGGACAGCCTACAATGAGCAGTTCTTC. This sequence encodes CASIGTAYNEQFF. The V gene is TRBV2, the J gene TRBJ2-1; the match to TRBD1 covers 7 bases. The CDR3 is 13 amino acids. Germline trimming cut 7 bases from V and 2 bases from J; bases unmatched to any gene: 2. The germline CDR1 and CDR2 sequences are SNHLY and FYNNEI.

This clone was observed a few times. The chain joins TRBV7-9 to TRBJ2-2, with 8 bases that match TRBD2. Losses at the gene ends were 1 base for V and 5 bases for J; bases not matched to a gene: 3. CDR1 is SEHNR and CDR2 is FQNEAQ in the germline V gene (reference sequence). The CDR3 runs 15 residues. CDR3 bases: TGTGCCAGCAGCTTAGTTGCGGGGGGAACCGGGGAGCTGTTTTTT. Translation gives CASSLVAGGTGELFF.

This clone has just a few counts. The J gene is TRBJ2-7, the V gene TRBV30; 9 bases map to TRBD1. Unmatched junction bases numbered 9, after V lost 5 bases and J lost 4 bases. Germline V lookup: CDR1 GTSNPN, CDR2 SVGIG (reference sequence). This CDR3 has 14 amino acids. In DNA, the CDR3 is TGTGCCTGGGGGCCCCCGGGACAGGGTTACGAGCAGTACTTC. Protein: CAWGPPGQGYEQYF.

The chain recombines TRBV11-3 with TRBJ2-5, with TRBD1 identical over 10 bases. V gave up 4 bases and J gave up 4 bases; unmatched junction bases: 6. In germline, CDR1 is SGHNT, CDR2 YENEEA. The CDR3 is 15 residues long. CDR3 bases: TGTGCCAGCAGCTCGGGACAGGGGTCCCCAGAGACCCAGTACTTC. Its protein is CASSSGQGSPETQYF.

This clone showed up just a few times. CDR3 sequence reads: CASSPPTPNPYEQYF. The CDR3 nucleotides read TGTGCCAGCTCACCACCGACTCCCAACCCCTACGAGCAGTACTTC. This chain joins TRBV18 and TRBJ2-7, with D unresolved. V lost 0 bases, J lost 2 bases, and 11 bases lay in between. Germline lookup yields CDR1 KGHSH and CDR2 LQKENI. The CDR3 contains 15 residues. Looking up the rest from reference TRBV18 and TRBJ2-7 gives the full variable domain: NAGVMQNPRHLVRRRGQEARLRCSPMKGHSHVYWYRQLPEEGLKFMVYLQKENIIDESGMPKERFSAEFPKEGPSILRIQQVVRGDSAAYFCASSPPTPNPYEQYFGPGTRLTVT.

This clone was seen a handful of times. This chain links TRBV7-2 with TRBJ1-2; a possible D gene is TRBD1 (5 bases). The CDR3 contains 15 residues. Germline CDR1 reads SGHTA; CDR2 reads FQGNSA. Trimming took off 5 bases at V and 4 bases at J, with 17 bases between the two ends. CDR3 sequence (DNA): TGTGCCAGCAGCCAGACAGCTACCTATACCTATGGCTACACCTTC. Translated, it gives CASSQTATYTYGYTF.

The V and J genes are TRBV5-4 and TRBJ2-5, with TRBD2 matching 9 bases. V gave up 3 bases and J gave up 5 bases; unmatched junction bases: 20. CDR1 and CDR2 from the germline V gene are SGHNT and YYREEE (reference sequence). This CDR3 has 19 amino acids. The CDR3 DNA follows: TGTGCCAGCAGCTCGGGCGGGGGGGCCCGGCTAAGAGGGAAGGAGACCCAGTACTTC. Protein sequence: CASSSGGGARLRGKETQYF.

This clone was counted a few times. The genes are TRBV30 and TRBJ1-4, with 7 positions matching TRBD1. The CDR3 loop spans 14 amino acids. Looked up from germline, CDR1 is GTSNPN and CDR2 is SVGIG (reference sequence). After removal of 2 bases from V and 5 bases from J, the junction contained 5 bases not matched to a gene. The CDR3 sequence is CAWSSGTVNEKLFF. CDR3 nucleotides: TGTGCCTGGAGTTCCGGGACAGTGAATGAAAAACTGTTTTTT.

This clone was detected a few times. The rearrangement uses TRBV5-1 and TRBJ1-4; D is possibly TRBD1 (5 bases). The germline V and J ends were trimmed by 4 bases and 5 bases, with 15 bases remaining between them. The germline CDR1 and CDR2 sequences are SGHRS and YFSETQ. The CDR3 has 15 residues. The CDR3 nucleotides are TGCGCCAGCAGCACCCGGGAGGGGAGAAATGAAAAACTGTTTTTT. As protein: CASSTREGRNEKLFF.

The J gene is TRBJ2-7, the V gene TRBV18; D is ambiguous. V was shortened by 0 bases and J by 6 bases, with 15 bases between the two germline ends. Germline loops: CDR1 KGHSH, CDR2 LQKENI. CDR3 length: 15 amino acids. This CDR3 reads CASSPPRGESGEQYF. The CDR3 bases are TGTGCCAGCTCACCACCGAGAGGAGAAAGTGGCGAGCAGTACTTC.

In this sample, this clone turned up a few times. The chain is built from TRBV7-2 and TRBJ2-1, with D uncertain. This CDR3 spans 15 amino acids. CDR1 and CDR2 from the germline V gene are SGHTA and FQGNSA. The V and J ends lost 1 base and 7 bases respectively, with 14 bases between them. This CDR3 reads CASSLEATNLNEQFF. CDR3 nucleotides: TGTGCCAGCAGCTTAGAAGCGACCAATTTAAATGAGCAGTTCTTC.